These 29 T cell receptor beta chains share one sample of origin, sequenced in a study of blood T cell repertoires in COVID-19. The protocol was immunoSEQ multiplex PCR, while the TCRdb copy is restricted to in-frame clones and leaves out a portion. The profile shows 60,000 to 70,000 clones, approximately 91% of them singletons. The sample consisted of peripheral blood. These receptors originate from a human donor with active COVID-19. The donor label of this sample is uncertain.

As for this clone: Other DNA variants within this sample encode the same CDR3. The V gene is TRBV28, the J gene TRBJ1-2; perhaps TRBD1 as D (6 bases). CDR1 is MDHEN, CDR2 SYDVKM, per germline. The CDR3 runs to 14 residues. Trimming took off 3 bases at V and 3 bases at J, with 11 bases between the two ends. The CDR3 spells CASSLGRGDYGYTF. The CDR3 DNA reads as TGTGCCAGCAGTTTGGGCAGGGGTGACTATGGCTACACCTTC.

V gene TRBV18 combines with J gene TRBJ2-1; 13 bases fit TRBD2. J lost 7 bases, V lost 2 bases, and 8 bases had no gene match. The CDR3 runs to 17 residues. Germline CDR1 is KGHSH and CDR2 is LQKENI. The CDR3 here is CASSPIGLAGVVNEQFF. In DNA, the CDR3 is TGTGCCAGCTCACCAATAGGACTAGCGGGAGTGGTAAATGAGCAGTTCTTC.

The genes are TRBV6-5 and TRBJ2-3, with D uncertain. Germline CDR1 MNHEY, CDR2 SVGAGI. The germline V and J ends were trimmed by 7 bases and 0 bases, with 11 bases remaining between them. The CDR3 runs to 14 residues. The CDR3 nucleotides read TGTGCCAGCACCCCTGGGCTTAGCACAGATACGCAGTATTTT. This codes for CASTPGLSTDTQYF.

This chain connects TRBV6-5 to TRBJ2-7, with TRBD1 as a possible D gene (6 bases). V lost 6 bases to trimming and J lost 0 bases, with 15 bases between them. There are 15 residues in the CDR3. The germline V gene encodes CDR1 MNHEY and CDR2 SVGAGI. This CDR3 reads CASRPGQRSSYEQYF. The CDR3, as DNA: TGTGCCAGCAGACCCGGACAGCGCAGCTCCTACGAGCAGTACTTC.

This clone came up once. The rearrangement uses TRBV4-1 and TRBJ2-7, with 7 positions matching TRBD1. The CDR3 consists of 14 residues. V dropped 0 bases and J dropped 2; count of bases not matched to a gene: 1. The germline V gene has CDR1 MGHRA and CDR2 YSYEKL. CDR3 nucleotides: TGCGCCAGCAGCCAAGAAGGGGGCACCTACGAGCAGTACTTC. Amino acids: CASSQEGGTYEQYF.

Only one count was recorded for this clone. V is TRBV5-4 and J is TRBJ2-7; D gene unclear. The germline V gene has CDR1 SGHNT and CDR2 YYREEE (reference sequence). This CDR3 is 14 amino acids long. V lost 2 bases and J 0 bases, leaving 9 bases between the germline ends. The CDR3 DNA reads TGTGCCAGCAGCTTAAAAGAGAGCTCCTACGAGCAGTACTTC. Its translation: CASSLKESSYEQYF.

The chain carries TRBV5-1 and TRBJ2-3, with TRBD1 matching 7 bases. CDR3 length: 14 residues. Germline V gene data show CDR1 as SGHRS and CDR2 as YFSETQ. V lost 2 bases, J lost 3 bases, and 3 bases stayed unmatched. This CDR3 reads CASSFRQGTDTQYF. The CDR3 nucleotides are TGCGCCAGCAGCTTTAGACAGGGAACAGATACGCAGTATTTT. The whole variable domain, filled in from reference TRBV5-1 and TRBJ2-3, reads KAGVTQTPRYLIKTRGQQVTLSCSPISGHRSVSWYQQTPGQGLQFLFEYFSETQRNKGNFPGRFSGRQFSNSRSEMNVSTLELGDSALYLCASSFRQGTDTQYFGPGTRLTVL.

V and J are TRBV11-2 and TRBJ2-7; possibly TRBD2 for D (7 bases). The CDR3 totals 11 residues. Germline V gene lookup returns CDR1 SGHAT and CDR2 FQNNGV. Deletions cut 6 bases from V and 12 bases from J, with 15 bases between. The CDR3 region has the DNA TGTGCCAGCAGGATGTTCGGGGGGCGGTACTTC. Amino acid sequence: CASRMFGGRYF.

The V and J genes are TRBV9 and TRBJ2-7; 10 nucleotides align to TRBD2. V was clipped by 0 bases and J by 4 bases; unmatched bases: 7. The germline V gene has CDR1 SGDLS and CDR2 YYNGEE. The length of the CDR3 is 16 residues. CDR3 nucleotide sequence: TGTGCCAGCAGCGTAGCGGCTAGCGGGAGAATATACGAGCAGTACTTC. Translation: CASSVAASGRIYEQYF.

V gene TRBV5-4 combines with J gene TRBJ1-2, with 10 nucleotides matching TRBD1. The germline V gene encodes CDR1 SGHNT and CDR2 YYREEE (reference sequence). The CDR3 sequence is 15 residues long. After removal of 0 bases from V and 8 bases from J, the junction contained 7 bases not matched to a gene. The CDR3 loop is CASSLGGTGVSGYTF. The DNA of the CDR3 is TGTGCCAGCAGCTTGGGTGGGACAGGGGTAAGCGGCTACACCTTC.

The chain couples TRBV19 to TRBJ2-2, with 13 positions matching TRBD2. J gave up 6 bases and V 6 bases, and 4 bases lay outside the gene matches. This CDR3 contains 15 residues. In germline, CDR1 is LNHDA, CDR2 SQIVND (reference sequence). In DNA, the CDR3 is TGTGCCAGTAGCAAACTAGCGGGAGGGGCCGGGGAGCTGTTTTTT. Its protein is CASSKLAGGAGELFF.

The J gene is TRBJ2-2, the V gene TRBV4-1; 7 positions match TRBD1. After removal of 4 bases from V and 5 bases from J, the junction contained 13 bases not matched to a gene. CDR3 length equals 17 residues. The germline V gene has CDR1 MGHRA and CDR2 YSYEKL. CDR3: CASSRLTGRTGTGELFF. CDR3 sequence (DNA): TGCGCCAGCAGCCGACTGACAGGGAGAACGGGTACCGGGGAGCTGTTTTTT.

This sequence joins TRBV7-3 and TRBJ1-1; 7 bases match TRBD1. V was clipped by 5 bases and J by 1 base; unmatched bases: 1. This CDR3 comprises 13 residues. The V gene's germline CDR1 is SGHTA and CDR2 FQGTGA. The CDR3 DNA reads TGTGCCAGCAGCCGACAGGGGAACACTGAAGCTTTCTTT. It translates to CASSRQGNTEAFF. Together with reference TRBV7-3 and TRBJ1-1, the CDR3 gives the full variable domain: GAGVSQTPSNKVTEKGKYVELRCDPISGHTALYWYRQSLGQGPEFLIYFQGTGAADDSGLPNDRFFAVRPEGSVSTLKIQRTERGDSAVYLCASSRQGNTEAFFGQGTRLTVV.

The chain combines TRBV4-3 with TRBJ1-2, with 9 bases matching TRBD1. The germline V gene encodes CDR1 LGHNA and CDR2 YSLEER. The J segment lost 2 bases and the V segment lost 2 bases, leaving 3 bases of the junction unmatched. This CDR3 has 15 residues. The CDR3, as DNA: TGCGCCAGCAGCCAATACGGACAGGGGAACTATGGCTACACCTTC. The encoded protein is CASSQYGQGNYGYTF.

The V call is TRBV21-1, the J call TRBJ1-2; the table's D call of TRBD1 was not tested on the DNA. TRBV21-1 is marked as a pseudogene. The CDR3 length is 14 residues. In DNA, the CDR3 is TGTGCCAGCAGCAAAGCGACCAGGAACTATGGCTACACCTTC. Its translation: CASSKATRNYGYTF.

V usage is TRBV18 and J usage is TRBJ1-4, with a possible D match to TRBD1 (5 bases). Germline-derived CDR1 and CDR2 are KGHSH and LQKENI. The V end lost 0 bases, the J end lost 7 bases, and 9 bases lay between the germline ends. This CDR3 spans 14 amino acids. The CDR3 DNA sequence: TGTGCCAGCTCACCACCCCCAGGGATTGAAAAACTGTTTTTT. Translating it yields CASSPPPGIEKLFF. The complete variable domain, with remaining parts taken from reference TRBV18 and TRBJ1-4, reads NAGVMQNPRHLVRRRGQEARLRCSPMKGHSHVYWYRQLPEEGLKFMVYLQKENIIDESGMPKERFSAEFPKEGPSILRIQQVVRGDSAAYFCASSPPPGIEKLFFGSGTQLSVL.

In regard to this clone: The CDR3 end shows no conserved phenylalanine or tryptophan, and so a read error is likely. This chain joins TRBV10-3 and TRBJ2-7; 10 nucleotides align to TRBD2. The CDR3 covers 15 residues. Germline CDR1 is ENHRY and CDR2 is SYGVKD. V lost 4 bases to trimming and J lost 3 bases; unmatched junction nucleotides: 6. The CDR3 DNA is TGTGCCATCAGTGGTGGGGTAGCGGGGGGCTACGAGCAGTACCTC. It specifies CAISGGVAGGYEQYL.

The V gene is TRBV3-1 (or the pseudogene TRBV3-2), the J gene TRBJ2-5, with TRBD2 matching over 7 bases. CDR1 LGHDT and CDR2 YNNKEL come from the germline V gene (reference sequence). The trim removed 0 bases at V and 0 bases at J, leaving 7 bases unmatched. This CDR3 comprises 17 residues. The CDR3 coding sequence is TGTGCCAGCAGCCAAGAATTTCTAGCGGCCTACCAAGAGACCCAGTACTTC. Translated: CASSQEFLAAYQETQYF.

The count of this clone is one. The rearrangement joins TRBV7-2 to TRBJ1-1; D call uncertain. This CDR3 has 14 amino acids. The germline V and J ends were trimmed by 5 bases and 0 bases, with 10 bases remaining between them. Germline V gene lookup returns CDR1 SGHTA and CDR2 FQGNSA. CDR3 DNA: TGTGCCAGCAGCCGCTGGCTGATGAACACTGAAGCTTTCTTT. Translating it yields CASSRWLMNTEAFF.

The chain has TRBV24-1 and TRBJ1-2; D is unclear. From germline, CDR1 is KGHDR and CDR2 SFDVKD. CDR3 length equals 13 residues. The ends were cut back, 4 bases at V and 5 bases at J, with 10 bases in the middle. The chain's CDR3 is CATSDPQVYGYTF. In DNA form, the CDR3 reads TGTGCCACCAGTGACCCCCAGGTGTATGGCTACACCTTC.

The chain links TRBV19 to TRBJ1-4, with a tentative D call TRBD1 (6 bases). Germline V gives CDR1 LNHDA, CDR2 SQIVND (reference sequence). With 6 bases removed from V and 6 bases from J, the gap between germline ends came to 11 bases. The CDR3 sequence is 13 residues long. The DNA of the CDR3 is TGTGCCAGTAGCCTCCGACAGGATGAAAAACTGTTTTTT. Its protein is CASSLRQDEKLFF. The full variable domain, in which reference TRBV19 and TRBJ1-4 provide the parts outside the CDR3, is DGGITQSPKYLFRKEGQNVTLSCEQNLNHDAMYWYRQDPGQGLRLIYYSQIVNDFQKGDIAEGYSVSREKKESFPLTVTSAQKNPTAFYLCASSLRQDEKLFFGSGTQLSVL.

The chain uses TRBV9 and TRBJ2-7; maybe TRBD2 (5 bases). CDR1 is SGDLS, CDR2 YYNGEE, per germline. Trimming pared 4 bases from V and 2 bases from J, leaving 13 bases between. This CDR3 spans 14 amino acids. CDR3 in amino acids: CASSPHSETYEQYF. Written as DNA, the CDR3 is TGTGCCAGCAGCCCCCATAGCGAAACCTACGAGCAGTACTTC.

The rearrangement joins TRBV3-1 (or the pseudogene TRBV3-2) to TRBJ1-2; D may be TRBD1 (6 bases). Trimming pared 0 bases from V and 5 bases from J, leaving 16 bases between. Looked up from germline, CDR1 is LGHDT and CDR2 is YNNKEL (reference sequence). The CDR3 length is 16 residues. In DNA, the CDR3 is TGTGCCAGCAGCCAAGAGGGGCGGGGGCGCGAGTATGGCTACACCTTC. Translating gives CASSQEGRGREYGYTF.

CDR3 in amino acids: CASSLDRQETQYF. The CDR3, as DNA: TGTGCCAGCTCCTTGGACAGACAAGAGACCCAGTACTTC. V gene TRBV18 combines with J gene TRBJ2-5, with D possibly TRBD1 on 6 matching bases. The CDR3 spans 13 residues. The germline CDR1 and CDR2 sequences are KGHSH and LQKENI. The V gene lost 6 bases and the J gene lost 2 bases, with 10 bases spanning the gap. Combining the CDR3 with reference TRBV18 and TRBJ2-5 gives the whole variable domain NAGVMQNPRHLVRRRGQEARLRCSPMKGHSHVYWYRQLPEEGLKFMVYLQKENIIDESGMPKERFSAEFPKEGPSILRIQQVVRGDSAAYFCASSLDRQETQYFGPGTRLLVL.

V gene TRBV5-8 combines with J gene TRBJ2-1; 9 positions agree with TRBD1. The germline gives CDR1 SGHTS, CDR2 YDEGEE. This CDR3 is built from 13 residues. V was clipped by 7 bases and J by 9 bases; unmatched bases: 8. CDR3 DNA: TGTGCCAGCGAGGGACAGGGCTATCTTGAGCAGTTCTTC. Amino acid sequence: CASEGQGYLEQFF.

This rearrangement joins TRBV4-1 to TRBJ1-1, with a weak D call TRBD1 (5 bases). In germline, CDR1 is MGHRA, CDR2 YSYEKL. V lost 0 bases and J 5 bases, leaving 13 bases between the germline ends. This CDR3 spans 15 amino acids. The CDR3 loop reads CASSQDEGTGTEAFF. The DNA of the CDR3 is TGCGCCAGCAGCCAAGATGAGGGGACTGGGACTGAAGCTTTCTTT.

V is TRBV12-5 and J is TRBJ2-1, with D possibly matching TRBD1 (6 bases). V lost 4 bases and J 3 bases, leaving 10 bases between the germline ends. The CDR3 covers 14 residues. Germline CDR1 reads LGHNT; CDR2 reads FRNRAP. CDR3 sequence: CASGSRDNYNEQFF. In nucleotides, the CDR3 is TGTGCTAGTGGTTCAAGGGACAACTACAATGAGCAGTTCTTC.

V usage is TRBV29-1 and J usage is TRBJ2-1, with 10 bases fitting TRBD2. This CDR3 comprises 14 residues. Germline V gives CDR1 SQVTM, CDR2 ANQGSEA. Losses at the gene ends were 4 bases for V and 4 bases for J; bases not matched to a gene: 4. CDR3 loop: CSVAGTSVYNEQFF. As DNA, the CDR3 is TGCAGCGTTGCCGGGACTAGCGTATACAATGAGCAGTTCTTC.

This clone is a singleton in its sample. The CDR3 loop reads CASSFLQDTSFF. The CDR3, as DNA: TGTGCCAGCAGTTTTCTTCAGGACACCTCTTTCTTT. This sequence joins TRBV12-3 or TRBV12-4 and TRBJ1-1, with D maybe TRBD1 (5 bases). Deletions cut 3 bases from V and 12 bases from J, with 14 bases between. The CDR3 is 12 amino acids.